These T cell receptor beta chains were read from a single sample in a study of breast tumors, draining lymph nodes, adjacent tissues. Via MiXCR, TCRdb re-called the multiplex PCR reads, giving one row per CDR3 protein. The sample lists tens of thousands of distinct CDR3 sequences, approximately 61% seen once, with less than 20% in the top ten. The sequenced material came from tumor-adjacent breast tissue. These receptors were obtained from a female donor with breast cancer. Some clones in this sample may be carry-over from other donors' samples. Both conserved end residues are part of each CDR3. The D gene is left open where the match is weak. Only some rows state a clone size, as once, few, many or a class for expanded clones.

V	size	J	D	CDR3	DNA
TRBV25-1	-	TRBJ2-3	-	CASRDTQYF	TGTGCCAGCAGAGATACGCAGTATTTT
TRBV24-1	-	TRBJ2-3	TRBD2	CATSSPSGDLDTQYF	TGTGCCACCTCAAGTCCTAGCGGGGACCTCGATACGCAGTATTTT
TRBV7-8	-	TRBJ1-2	-	CASSPSSLYGYTF	TGTGCCAGCAGCCCCTCCAGTCTCTATGGCTACACCTTC
TRBV20-1	few	TRBJ2-7	-	CSARQDRTTYEQYF	TGCAGTGCTAGACAGGACAGAACTACCTACGAGCAGTACTTC
TRBV4-2	-	TRBJ2-3	TRBD2	CASSQGGTSGADTQYF	TGTGCCAGCAGCCAAGGTGGGACTAGCGGGGCAGATACGCAGTATTTT
TRBV20-1	medium-sized	TRBJ2-7	TRBD1	CSARGDRGQGYEQYF	TGCAGTGCTAGAGGAGATCGAGGACAGGGTTACGAGCAGTACTTC
TRBV7-9	-	TRBJ2-1	-	CASSYPHGSTPLGNEQFF	TGTGCCAGCAGCTACCCTCACGGATCCACTCCTCTGGGGAATGAGCAGTTCTTC
TRBV6-4	-	TRBJ1-2	TRBD1	CASSDRDRAGGYTF	TGTGCCAGCAGTGACCGGGACAGGGCTGGGGGCTACACCTTC
TRBV24-1	once	TRBJ2-3	-	CATSGPGGTDTQYF	TGTGCCACCAGTGGCCCAGGGGGCACAGATACGCAGTATTTT
TRBV20-1	-	TRBJ2-3	-	CSARGQTLTDTQYF	TGCAGTGCTAGAGGACAAACGTTGACAGATACGCAGTATTTT
TRBV6-5	-	TRBJ2-3	TRBD1	CASSSIRTGDNTQYF	TGTGCCAGCAGTTCGATCCGGACAGGAGATAATACGCAGTATTTT
TRBV29-1	many	TRBJ1-1	-	CSVEAQLNTEAFF	TGCAGCGTTGAGGCACAACTGAACACTGAAGCTTTCTTT
TRBV18	many	TRBJ2-1	-	CASSPPGPSSYNEQFF	TGTGCCAGCTCACCCCCAGGGCCTAGCTCCTACAATGAGCAGTTCTTC
TRBV2	once	TRBJ1-3	TRBD1	CASRKGQASSGNTIYF	TGTGCCAGCAGGAAAGGACAGGCTTCTTCTGGAAACACCATATATTTT
TRBV18	once	TRBJ1-2	TRBD1	CASSTGGAGGYTF	TGTGCCAGCTCCACAGGGGGCGCGGGCGGCTACACCTTC
TRBV10-3	-	TRBJ2-3	TRBD2	CAISASGGADTQYF	TGTGCCATCAGTGCCAGCGGGGGGGCAGATACGCAGTATTTT
TRBV7-2	many	TRBJ2-1	TRBD2	CASRPGLAGLRVGNEQFF	TGTGCCAGCAGACCAGGACTAGCGGGACTTAGGGTTGGCAATGAGCAGTTCTTC
TRBV12-5	-	TRBJ1-2	TRBD1	CASGPRQGGYTF	TGTGCTAGTGGCCCCCGACAGGGAGGCTACACCTTC
TRBV4-2	-	TRBJ2-3	TRBD2	CASSQARGLAGVDPTDTQYF	TGTGCCAGCAGCCAAGCACGGGGACTAGCGGGAGTGGACCCCACAGATACGCAGTATTTT
TRBV5-5	medium-sized	TRBJ2-7	TRBD1	CASSLGKGQAYEQYF	TGTGCCAGCAGCTTGGGGAAGGGACAGGCCTACGAGCAGTACTTC
TRBV5-4	-	TRBJ2-2	TRBD1	CASSLMGQGNTGELFF	TGTGCCAGCAGCTTAATGGGACAGGGGAACACCGGGGAGCTGTTTTTT
TRBV6-6	-	TRBJ2-3	-	CASSSAPLDTQYF	TGTGCCAGCAGCTCAGCCCCACTTGATACGCAGTATTTT
TRBV27	many	TRBJ2-3	-	CASSHIAADTQYF	TGTGCCAGCAGTCATATAGCTGCAGATACGCAGTATTTT
TRBV24-1	-	TRBJ2-7	-	CATTPRGSHEQYF	TGTGCCACCACTCCTCGGGGGAGCCACGAGCAGTACTTC
TRBV11-2	few	TRBJ2-1	-	CASSHPNNEQFF	TGTGCCAGCAGCCACCCCAACAATGAGCAGTTCTTC
TRBV5-1	-	TRBJ1-2	-	CASSLDGQSARGGYTF	TGCGCCAGCAGCTTGGACGGACAGAGTGCCCGGGGAGGCTACACCTTC
TRBV6-1	few	TRBJ1-1	-	CASSERRTSEAFF	TGTGCCAGCAGTGAGCGCAGGACATCTGAAGCTTTCTTT
TRBV12-3/TRBV12-4	-	TRBJ2-7	TRBD1	CASSSQGGTGGPYEQYF	TGTGCCAGCAGTTCACAAGGAGGGACAGGGGGACCCTACGAGCAGTACTTC
TRBV5-1	-	TRBJ2-7	-	CASSLAGYHEQYF	TGCGCCAGCAGCTTGGCAGGGTACCACGAGCAGTACTTC
TRBV2	medium-sized	TRBJ1-2	-	CASRDNYGYTF	TGTGCCAGCAGGGACAACTATGGCTACACCTTC
TRBV20-1	once	TRBJ2-7	-	CSAREGGVGEQYF	TGCAGTGCTAGAGAGGGGGGTGTGGGCGAGCAGTACTTC
TRBV29-1	few	TRBJ1-2	-	CSVAGGLNYGYTF	TGCAGCGTTGCGGGGGGACTAAACTATGGCTACACCTTC
TRBV27	-	TRBJ2-3	TRBD2	CASRGLAGLTSTDTQYF	TGTGCCAGCAGGGGTCTAGCGGGATTAACTAGCACAGATACGCAGTATTTT
TRBV7-9	-	TRBJ1-3	-	CASTWDTRSGNTIYF	TGTGCCAGCACCTGGGACACGCGGTCTGGAAACACCATATATTTT
TRBV18	-	TRBJ1-4	TRBD1	CASSQGGQGNEKLFF	TGTGCCAGCTCGCAAGGAGGACAGGGGAATGAAAAACTGTTTTTT
TRBV6-5	many	TRBJ2-1	TRBD2	CASSHSGTSGSPYNEQFF	TGTGCCAGCAGTCACTCGGGGACTAGCGGGAGCCCCTACAATGAGCAGTTCTTC
TRBV2	few	TRBJ2-7	TRBD2	CASRRGYEQYF	TGTGCCAGCAGGCGGGGGTACGAGCAGTACTTC
TRBV5-1	-	TRBJ2-3	TRBD2	CASSLEASGGTDTQYF	TGCGCCAGCAGCTTGGAGGCTAGCGGAGGCACAGATACGCAGTATTTT
TRBV19	-	TRBJ1-4	-	CASSIRSLLNEKLFF	TGTGCCAGTAGTATCCGCAGTCTACTTAATGAAAAACTGTTTTTT
TRBV20-1	-	TRBJ2-1	TRBD2	CSARGTSGITSEQFF	TGCAGTGCTAGAGGAACTAGCGGGATAACAAGTGAGCAGTTCTTC
TRBV9	-	TRBJ2-3	TRBD2	CASSVEAGDTDTQYF	TGTGCCAGCAGCGTAGAAGCGGGGGACACAGATACGCAGTATTTT
TRBV2	many	TRBJ1-1	TRBD1	CASTRNWDRALGTEAFF	TGTGCCAGCACCCGAAACTGGGACAGGGCTCTCGGCACTGAAGCTTTCTTT
TRBV20-1	few	TRBJ1-2	-	CSRLSSNYGYTF	TGCAGCAGACTGTCGTCTAACTATGGCTACACCTTC
TRBV2	once	TRBJ1-6	-	CASNLQAGVNSPLHF	TGTGCCAGCAATCTCCAGGCAGGGGTAAATTCACCCCTCCACTTT
TRBV20-1	many	TRBJ1-4	-	CSAQGDRGGEKLFF	TGCAGTGCTCAAGGGGACCGGGGAGGTGAAAAACTGTTTTTT
TRBV15	-	TRBJ2-6	-	CATSRAGTGANVLTF	TGTGCCACCAGCAGAGCAGGGACTGGGGCCAACGTCCTGACTTTC
TRBV30	-	TRBJ1-2	-	CAWSQGAYGYTF	TGTGCCTGGAGTCAAGGGGCCTATGGCTACACCTTC
TRBV2	medium-sized	TRBJ1-4	-	CASSPEVDEKLFF	TGTGCCAGCAGCCCTGAAGTTGACGAAAAACTGTTTTTT
TRBV12-3/TRBV12-4	medium-sized	TRBJ2-7	TRBD2	CASSLGRGDSYEQYF	TGTGCCAGCAGTTTAGGACGGGGGGACTCCTACGAGCAGTACTTC
TRBV6-6	-	TRBJ1-6	-	CASSYDHNSPLHF	TGTGCCAGCAGTTACGATCATAATTCACCCCTCCACTTT
TRBV30	medium-sized	TRBJ2-7	-	CAWSVNTGTEQYF	TGTGCCTGGAGTGTAAATACAGGGACCGAGCAGTACTTC
TRBV4-3	-	TRBJ2-7	-	CASSQGSVEGYEQYF	TGCGCCAGCAGCCAAGGCAGCGTAGAGGGCTACGAGCAGTACTTC
TRBV10-3	medium-sized	TRBJ2-1	-	CAISESMAGAFNEQFF	TGTGCCATCAGTGAGTCGATGGCGGGGGCTTTCAATGAGCAGTTCTTC